The rows below give T cell receptor beta chains drawn from one sample of a study of T cell changes during pregnancy in multiple sclerosis. Repertoires were generated with immunoSEQ multiplex PCR, while TCRdb's copy carries only in-frame clones and drops some. The sample shows 70,000 to 95,000 clones, around 94% of them seen only once. The input for sequencing was peripheral blood, taken after pregnancy. These TCRs come from a female donor in good health, enrolled as a control in a pregnancy study. Both conserved end residues are trimmed from each CDR3. Each record gives: V gene, J gene, CDR3 protein.

v_gene: TRBV4-1
j_gene: TRBJ2-7
CDR3aa: ASSEGHRYEQY

v_gene: TRBV5-1
j_gene: TRBJ1-1
CDR3aa: ASSRGTGSEAF

v_gene: TRBV6-6
j_gene: TRBJ2-7
CDR3aa: ASSYSDSAYEQY

v_gene: TRBV29-1
j_gene: TRBJ1-1
CDR3aa: SPKELNTEAF

v_gene: TRBV5-1
j_gene: TRBJ2-7
CDR3aa: ASSLEAHGLDSDEQY

v_gene: TRBV6-1
j_gene: TRBJ2-7
CDR3aa: ASSDWRETFYEQY

v_gene: TRBV15
j_gene: TRBJ2-1
CDR3aa: ATSTAGGKMSYNEQF

v_gene: TRBV6-5
j_gene: TRBJ2-7
CDR3aa: ASSSHHAGLTYEQY

v_gene: TRBV10-3
j_gene: TRBJ2-5
CDR3aa: AISRNQDSGETQY

v_gene: TRBV15
j_gene: TRBJ2-7
CDR3aa: ATSTFGIPGEQY

v_gene: TRBV2
j_gene: TRBJ2-5
CDR3aa: ATRGLSETQY

v_gene: TRBV5-1
j_gene: TRBJ2-7
CDR3aa: ASSTGPGSYEQY

v_gene: TRBV19
j_gene: TRBJ1-1
CDR3aa: ASSRGLEAF

v_gene: TRBV5-1
j_gene: TRBJ2-7
CDR3aa: ASSFYAGGSYEQY

v_gene: TRBV15
j_gene: TRBJ2-5
CDR3aa: ATSRDRGETQY

v_gene: TRBV6-6
j_gene: TRBJ2-2
CDR3aa: ASIYRDRGAGELF

v_gene: TRBV11-2
j_gene: TRBJ1-1
CDR3aa: ASSSRLRTEPEAF

v_gene: TRBV19
j_gene: TRBJ1-5
CDR3aa: ASRFRGNQPQH

v_gene: TRBV6-5
j_gene: TRBJ1-4
CDR3aa: ASSVTVLSEKLF

v_gene: TRBV5-6
j_gene: TRBJ2-7
CDR3aa: ASSRTGTVSYEQY

v_gene: TRBV5-1
j_gene: TRBJ2-7
CDR3aa: ASSPPPSQNKQY

v_gene: TRBV7-9
j_gene: TRBJ2-7
CDR3aa: ASGTSTSYEQY

v_gene: TRBV27
j_gene: TRBJ1-2
CDR3aa: ASSTLQGAGGYT

v_gene: TRBV19
j_gene: TRBJ1-1
CDR3aa: ASSSDRDRVRGAF

v_gene: TRBV19
j_gene: TRBJ2-7
CDR3aa: ASSPHPLAEGSSYEQY

v_gene: TRBV27
j_gene: TRBJ2-3
CDR3aa: ASSLSVQYTDTQY

v_gene: TRBV29-1
j_gene: TRBJ2-7
CDR3aa: SVEGGQGAYLNEQY

v_gene: TRBV15
j_gene: TRBJ2-3
CDR3aa: ATSRDRDTQY

v_gene: TRBV7-2
j_gene: TRBJ2-7
CDR3aa: ASSLTSGSGYEQY

v_gene: TRBV27
j_gene: TRBJ2-7
CDR3aa: ASSFQSGRSLYEQY

v_gene: TRBV15
j_gene: TRBJ2-2
CDR3aa: ATSREVQTYTGELF

v_gene: TRBV4-2
j_gene: TRBJ1-1
CDR3aa: ASSQALTGGTEAF

v_gene: TRBV2
j_gene: TRBJ2-3
CDR3aa: ASSSSGRSTDTQY

v_gene: TRBV27
j_gene: TRBJ1-2
CDR3aa: ASKLQGREGYT

v_gene: TRBV2
j_gene: TRBJ2-1
CDR3aa: ATINGGPGNEQF

v_gene: TRBV4-1
j_gene: TRBJ2-7
CDR3aa: ASSTRLAGVVHEQY

v_gene: TRBV6-5
j_gene: TRBJ2-7
CDR3aa: ASRPKAGGPYEQY

v_gene: TRBV6-5
j_gene: TRBJ1-1
CDR3aa: ASELRRGLKTEAF

v_gene: TRBV7-2
j_gene: TRBJ1-2
CDR3aa: ASSSQTGGHGYT

v_gene: TRBV6-5
j_gene: TRBJ2-2
CDR3aa: ASSPGERAGELF

v_gene: TRBV5-1
j_gene: TRBJ2-7
CDR3aa: ASSWVRGWNEQY

v_gene: TRBV5-5
j_gene: TRBJ2-2
CDR3aa: ASSSLVTGELF

v_gene: TRBV7-2
j_gene: TRBJ2-6
CDR3aa: ASRGVGANVLT

v_gene: TRBV18
j_gene: TRBJ1-5
CDR3aa: ASSRTGGGDQPQH

v_gene: TRBV27
j_gene: TRBJ2-7
CDR3aa: ASGLDRLNSYEQY

v_gene: TRBV9
j_gene: TRBJ2-1
CDR3aa: ASSPGSRLAGEEQF

v_gene: TRBV2
j_gene: TRBJ2-2
CDR3aa: ASSPQGAPNTGELF

v_gene: TRBV27
j_gene: TRBJ2-5
CDR3aa: ASSLTVFQETQY

v_gene: TRBV7-9
j_gene: TRBJ2-7
CDR3aa: ASSTHGTSGRKYEQY

v_gene: TRBV6-1
j_gene: TRBJ1-2
CDR3aa: ASSPTNYGYT

v_gene: TRBV30
j_gene: TRBJ2-5
CDR3aa: AWDISETQY

v_gene: TRBV9
j_gene: TRBJ2-2
CDR3aa: ASSVDWAGVAGELF